This T cell receptor beta chain was identified in a study of blood T cell repertoires in COVID-19. Study overall: PBMCs, B-cell-depleted T cells, or T cells provided the cDNA or gDNA that made up the material.

Authors' processing steps: Quantification of nucleated cells was approximated via reference gene primer amplification. Profiled with immunoSEQ multiplex PCR; TCRdb holds only in-frame clones, not every one. That table furnishes V, J and clone size, whereas the DNA furnished D and trimming. The table shows 150,000 to 200,000 clones, with about 86% occurring only once. This CDR3 has 12 residues. Trimming pared 3 bases from V and 4 bases from J, leaving 4 bases between. Germline V CDR1 and CDR2: MNHEY, SMNVEV (reference sequence). The V call is TRBV27, the J call TRBJ1-5; no clear D gene. The specimen was peripheral blood. The sequence came from an elderly woman in a cohort sampled during active or convalescent COVID-19. DNA for the CDR3: TGTGCCAGCAGTTTTCGGAATCAGCCCCAGCATTTT. Its protein is CASSFRNQPQHF.